A selection of T cell receptor beta chains follows, all from one sample in a study of response to subunit inactivated influenza vaccine. TCRdb fed the RT-PCR reads into MiXCR, producing one record per CDR3 protein. The table shows about 530,000 distinct CDR3 sequences, with over 10% occurring only once. The starting material was PBMCs from blood, obtained around seven weeks after vaccination. The receptors stem from a man aged 50 to 59 who received an inactivated influenza vaccine. The conserved cysteine and the conserved F or W are not part of the CDR3 here.

V,CDR3
TRBV10-3,AISIGTGNSPLH
TRBV12-3/TRBV12-4,ASSNFGNTGELF
TRBV5-1,ASSLFSLLQGNEQF
TRBV10-3,AISESGQTYGYT
TRBV12-3/TRBV12-4,ASSSRIPTERT
TRBV5-1,ASRESGVSSYEQY
TRBV12-3/TRBV12-4,ASRSQQYEQY
TRBV20-1,SARPGTTSTDTQY
TRBV11-2,ASSLRGQGVNSPLH
TRBV29-1,SVEAQGGSTDTQY
TRBV5-1,ASSFGRLNTEAF
TRBV7-9,ASSQNREQGHSNEQF
TRBV10-3,AIRITRTGGGGYT
TRBV5-5,ASSPGLVNQPQH
TRBV5-1,ASRAGSNTGELF
TRBV12-2,ASRLAHRDYYNEQF
TRBV5-1,ASSLTGKEQF
TRBV7-2,ASSLAGTLRQQY
TRBV12-3/TRBV12-4,ASSRSSFEQY
TRBV5-5,ASSLIRGTGTDTQY
TRBV12-3/TRBV12-4,ASSPFQLRGVEQY
TRBV4-1,ASSQENSETQY
TRBV12-3/TRBV12-4,ASSFQGTVSYEQY
TRBV11-2,ASSLEFSRNEQY
TRBV12-3/TRBV12-4,ASSFWGDTQY
TRBV7-2,ASSSGPGHNEQF
TRBV3-1,ASSEVGTGRYEQY
TRBV12-3/TRBV12-4,ASSFRESSGNTIY
TRBV11-2,ASSLVAEGSPLH
TRBV7-8,ASSLEHRGRFLQETQY
TRBV28,ASSLYGSGPYEQF
TRBV12-5,ASGLGGETYEQY
TRBV5-1,ASRGLARNEQY
TRBV5-1,ASSLGLDPSYGLRNEKLF
TRBV7-2,ASSLVWTGSSYNEQF
TRBV6-1,ASNTSPGQGFREQY
TRBV7-6,ASSLKRVGGETQY
TRBV20-1,CAGTVTRHVQETQY
TRBV10-3,AISPIGTGSYEQY
TRBV29-1,SAGDSHGYT
TRBV5-1,ASRVRGADYGYT
TRBV7-2,ASSLVGFSGETQY
TRBV10-3,AITSTDSSVVGYT
TRBV2,ASSEFSPLH
TRBV29-1,GARIQRDTGELF
TRBV24-1,ATSGGGQETQY
TRBV5-6,ASSLHPTNYGYT
TRBV18,ASSPPGDTQY
TRBV10-3,AVRPRDRGTGELF
TRBV4-3,ASSQDRVRLAGGPLEQY
TRBV7-8,ASSKGQAFTYEQY
TRBV28,ASSLRYGRTTSPLH
TRBV20-1,SAKGTRNYEQY
TRBV29-1,SVRASSYEQY
TRBV20-1,SAPMTGTKNIQY